This T cell receptor beta chain was sequenced during a study of cytomegalovirus exposure and HLA in healthy donors. Study-level results: Among immune exposure information, only CMV serostatus was available. For most TCR beta V segments, an earlier analysis put the productive rate at about 87% or about 30% of the time. Testing in vitro showed three CMV-associated chains specific for CMV antigens.

Looked up from germline, CDR1 is LNHDA and CDR2 is SQIVND (reference sequence). Between the trimmed V and J ends, which lost 7 bases and 5 bases, there was a span of 17 bases. The CDR3 is made up of 15 amino acids. Unrecorded immune exposures were likely, despite nominal health at sampling. PCR used 60 Vbeta primers and 13 Jbeta primers. Generated by immunoSEQ multiplex PCR, the TCRdb table keeps only in-frame clones and is missing some. Here the sample spans approximately 200,000 clones, 70% to 80% being singletons. As concerns this clone: Its antigen is not identified.

The material sequenced was PBMCs. The chain uses TRBV19 and TRBJ2-2; D ambiguous. The TCR comes from a girl aged 2-10 years in good health and CMV-seronegative. CDR3 in DNA: TGTGCCAGTATCGAAACCCCCACAGCAACCGGGGAGCTGTTTTTT. Translated: CASIETPTATGELFF.